This T cell receptor (beta chain) was identified during a study of cytomegalovirus exposure and HLA in healthy donors. The wider study: The use of the same platform for the 120 validation repertoires and the 600 to 700 first-cohort repertoires was reported by a later analysis. Findings and caveats of the study: Associated with cytomegalovirus, according to the listing, were around 170 TCR beta chains. Specific recognition of CMV antigens was confirmed in vitro for a few chains (all CMV-associated).

Notes on this clone: Its antigen is not known.

V shed 5 bases and J shed 3 bases, with 4 bases lying between them. Germline V gene data show CDR1 as SGHAT and CDR2 as FQNNGV. The CDR3 totals 11 residues. TCRdb's copy holds only in-frame clones and misses some; the assay was immunoSEQ multiplex PCR. The sample lists over 150,000 clones, just over 85% occurring once. This chain connects TRBV11-2 to TRBJ2-5; D is ambiguous. The receptor comes from a human donor in good health. The sequenced material came from PBMCs. This CDR3 reads CASSQEETQYF. DNA for the CDR3: TGTGCCAGCAGCCAGGAAGAGACCCAGTACTTC.